A selection of T cell receptor beta chains follows, all from one sample in a study of T-cell memory formation after mild COVID-19. TCRdb re-analysed the 5' RACE reads in MiXCR, keeping a single row per CDR3 protein. The repertoire holds a few hundred thousand distinct CDR3 sequences, with 20% to 25% as singletons. What was sequenced was PBMCs or a T cell subset sorted from them (not recorded which). These receptors were obtained from a man aged 18-30 years who had mild COVID-19 (a few samples of this study predate the infection). Cell type and time point are not known. CDR3s include the opening cysteine and the closing phenylalanine or tryptophan. A D gene is named only where the DNA matches it firmly. A row's size may be missing; if present it is once, few, many or a size class.

v_call	j_call	clone_size	d_call	cdr3_nt	cdr3_aa
TRBV7-3	TRBJ2-1	.	TRBD2	TGTGCCAGCAGCCGGGGACTAGCGGGGTACAATGAGCAGTTCTTC	CASSRGLAGYNEQFF
TRBV6-1	TRBJ2-7	few	TRBD2	TGTGCCAGCAAAGGACTAGCGGGGGGCCCAGGATCCTACGAGCAGTACTTC	CASKGLAGGPGSYEQYF
TRBV7-3	TRBJ1-4	few	TRBD1	TGTGCCAGCAGTCCGGACAGGGCCAGTGAAAAACTGTTTTTT	CASSPDRASEKLFF
TRBV20-1	TRBJ1-6	.	.	TGCAGTGCCGTGGCAGGGGCGAATTCACCCCTCCACTTT	CSAVAGANSPLHF
TRBV25-1	TRBJ2-1	few	TRBD1	TGTGCCAGCACAGGGCGAACAGGGGGCTTTGATGAGCAGTTCTTC	CASTGRTGGFDEQFF
TRBV7-9	TRBJ1-5	many	.	TGTGCCAGCAGCCGGGACATTAGCAATCAGCCCCAGCATTTT	CASSRDISNQPQHF
TRBV28	TRBJ2-7	.	.	TGTGCCGGATCCGGACTGCGGAGAGGTCCCTACGAGCAGTACTTC	CAGSGLRRGPYEQYF
TRBV29-1	TRBJ2-3	.	TRBD2	TGCAGCGTTGGCGGGGGGGCCACAGATACGCAGTATTTT	CSVGGGATDTQYF
TRBV5-1	TRBJ2-2	few	.	TGCGCCAGCAGCTTGGACAGAGAGACCGGGGAGCTGTTTTTT	CASSLDRETGELFF
TRBV29-1	TRBJ1-1	.	.	TGCAGCGTTGAGGGACGTTTCATGAACACTGAAGCTTTCTTT	CSVEGRFMNTEAFF
TRBV21-1	TRBJ1-1	.	.	TGTGCCAGCAGCAAGGGGCTGGGACAGGGTTGGACTGAAGCTTTCTTT	CASSKGLGQGWTEAFF
TRBV6-2/TRBV6-3	TRBJ2-7	.	.	TGTGCCAGCGGACAGACAATCTACGAGCAGTACTTC	CASGQTIYEQYF
TRBV18	TRBJ2-3	.	.	TGTGCCAGCTCACCCCCTATGACAGCCACAGATACGCAGTATTTT	CASSPPMTATDTQYF
TRBV4-2	TRBJ2-3	.	TRBD2	TGTGCCAGCAGCCAAGAGGTTAGCGGGGTTAGCACAGATACGCATTATTTT	CASSQEVSGVSTDTHYF
TRBV20-1	TRBJ1-4	few	.	TGCAGTGCTGACCCAACTAATGAAAAACTGTTTTTT	CSADPTNEKLFF
TRBV20-1	TRBJ1-5	.	.	TGCAGTGCTGGAGAAGGGGGTAGCGATCAGCCCCAGCATTTT	CSAGEGGSDQPQHF
TRBV7-8	TRBJ2-1	few	.	TGTGCCAGCAGCTTAGAAGGGGGGGGCTACAATGAGCAGTTCTTC	CASSLEGGGYNEQFF
TRBV29-1	TRBJ2-3	.	.	TGCAGCGTTGAGGTGGACTTAAACACAGATACGCAGTATTTT	CSVEVDLNTDTQYF
TRBV7-2	TRBJ2-2	.	.	TGTGCCAGCACTACAAGACAGGCGAACACCGGGGAGCTGTTTTTT	CASTTRQANTGELFF
TRBV12-3/TRBV12-4	TRBJ2-1	few	TRBD2	TGTGCCAGCAGTCGGGCGGCTAGCGGCTTCAATGAGCAGTTCTTC	CASSRAASGFNEQFF
TRBV7-6	TRBJ2-5	many	.	TGTGCCAGCAGCGCCGTGAGGGGACACCAAGAGACCCAGTACTTC	CASSAVRGHQETQYF
TRBV23-1	TRBJ2-1	.	.	TGCGCCAGCAGTCAATATGTCCGGGACAAGACCTACAATGAGCAGTTCTTC	CASSQYVRDKTYNEQFF
TRBV9	TRBJ1-6	few	.	TGTGCCAGCAGCGTATGGGGTCGGGGGGGATCACCCCTCCACTTT	CASSVWGRGGSPLHF
TRBV20-1	TRBJ2-1	few	.	TGCAGTGCTAGAGGCACAGGCGGCAATGAGCAGTTCTTC	CSARGTGGNEQFF
TRBV7-9	TRBJ2-1	few	.	TGTGCCAGCAGCTTGGCGGTGGGTGAGAATGAGCAGTTCTTC	CASSLAVGENEQFF
TRBV2	TRBJ2-2	.	TRBD1	TGTGCCAGCAGAGGGGACAGGTCTTTCACCGGGGAGCTGTTTTTT	CASRGDRSFTGELFF
TRBV7-9	TRBJ1-1	few	.	TGTGCCAGCAGCCTAGGCGGGGCGCTTACTGAAGCTTTCTTT	CASSLGGALTEAFF